This is a list of T cell receptor beta chains from one sample in a study of cytomegalovirus exposure and HLA in healthy donors. Here immunoSEQ multiplex PCR was the method, and the copy in TCRdb shows in-frame clones only, minus some. The sample yields around 170,000 clones, about four fifths seen once. The sample taken for sequencing was PBMCs. Source of these receptors: a woman aged 45-59 years in good health and CMV-seropositive. Each CDR3 is given with its conserved first and last residue. The order of the fields is CDR3 DNA, CDR3 protein, J gene, V gene, clone size, D gene. A D gene is named only where the DNA matches it firmly. Size values are once, few and many counts, or a class for expanded clones, and some rows have none.

CDR3 DNA: TGTGCCAGCAGCCACCGCGACTCCCGCTCCTATAATTCACCCCTCCACTTT
CDR3 protein: CASSHRDSRSYNSPLHF
J gene: TRBJ1-6
V gene: TRBV7-9
clone size: NA
D gene: NA

CDR3 DNA: TGTGCCAGCAGCTCCCCAGGGGCTAACTACGAGCAGTACTTC
CDR3 protein: CASSSPGANYEQYF
J gene: TRBJ2-7
V gene: TRBV2
clone size: NA
D gene: NA

CDR3 DNA: TGCAGCGTCGACTCGGGCACAGATACGCAGTATTTT
CDR3 protein: CSVDSGTDTQYF
J gene: TRBJ2-3
V gene: TRBV29-1
clone size: NA
D gene: NA

CDR3 DNA: TGTGCCAGCAGCTCGAGACAGGGGCCCGGGGAGCTGTTTTTT
CDR3 protein: CASSSRQGPGELFF
J gene: TRBJ2-2
V gene: TRBV7-8
clone size: NA
D gene: TRBD1

CDR3 DNA: TGTGCCAGCAGCCAAGAGGCTACAGATCGCGAACTGTTTTTT
CDR3 protein: CASSQEATDRELFF
J gene: TRBJ1-4
V gene: TRBV4-2
clone size: NA
D gene: NA

CDR3 DNA: TGCGCCAGCAGTCATCGGACAGCGCCCTACGAGCAGTACTTC
CDR3 protein: CASSHRTAPYEQYF
J gene: TRBJ2-7
V gene: TRBV23-1
clone size: NA
D gene: NA

CDR3 DNA: TGTGCCAGCACCAGCCAAGAGGGAACCAAAAACATTCAGTACTTC
CDR3 protein: CASTSQEGTKNIQYF
J gene: TRBJ2-4
V gene: TRBV4-2
clone size: NA
D gene: NA

CDR3 DNA: TGTGCCAGCTCACCTTTAGCAGATACGCAGTATTTT
CDR3 protein: CASSPLADTQYF
J gene: TRBJ2-3
V gene: TRBV18
clone size: NA
D gene: NA

CDR3 DNA: TGTGCCAGTTCAAAACCCGTTGACAGGGGTCACACCGGGGAGCTGTTTTTT
CDR3 protein: CASSKPVDRGHTGELFF
J gene: TRBJ2-2
V gene: TRBV19
clone size: NA
D gene: TRBD1

CDR3 DNA: TGTGCCAGCAGCTCAGGGAACAATCAGCCCCAGCATTTT
CDR3 protein: CASSSGNNQPQHF
J gene: TRBJ1-5
V gene: TRBV7-8
clone size: NA
D gene: NA

CDR3 DNA: TGTGCCAGCAGTGAATTCCCGACTCAATATGGCTACACCTTC
CDR3 protein: CASSEFPTQYGYTF
J gene: TRBJ1-2
V gene: TRBV6-1
clone size: NA
D gene: NA

CDR3 DNA: TGTGCCACCTCACAGCTGTATAGCAATCAGCCCCAGCATTTT
CDR3 protein: CATSQLYSNQPQHF
J gene: TRBJ1-5
V gene: TRBV15
clone size: NA
D gene: NA

CDR3 DNA: TGTGCCAGCTCACGATTCGAGACAGTAGCCGAGCAGTACTTC
CDR3 protein: CASSRFETVAEQYF
J gene: TRBJ2-7
V gene: TRBV18
clone size: NA
D gene: NA

CDR3 DNA: TGCAGCGTTGAAGGTCAGCGGGGGTTGGTAACTGAGCAGTTCTTC
CDR3 protein: CSVEGQRGLVTEQFF
J gene: TRBJ2-1
V gene: TRBV29-1
clone size: NA
D gene: TRBD2

CDR3 DNA: TGTGCCAGCAGCTTAGATCCCCAGTCCTACGAGCAGTACTTC
CDR3 protein: CASSLDPQSYEQYF
J gene: TRBJ2-7
V gene: TRBV11-2
clone size: NA
D gene: NA

CDR3 DNA: TGTGCCAGCAGTCCCGACAGGGGGAATAATTCACCCCTCCACTTT
CDR3 protein: CASSPDRGNNSPLHF
J gene: TRBJ1-6
V gene: TRBV6-1
clone size: NA
D gene: TRBD1

CDR3 DNA: TGTGCCAGCAGCTTAGTGGCAGGGGACTACGAGCAGTACTTC
CDR3 protein: CASSLVAGDYEQYF
J gene: TRBJ2-7
V gene: TRBV7-9
clone size: once
D gene: NA

CDR3 DNA: TGTGCCAGCAGTTTATTAGGGGGGGGGCGGGATACGCAGTATTTT
CDR3 protein: CASSLLGGGRDTQYF
J gene: TRBJ2-3
V gene: TRBV27
clone size: NA
D gene: NA

CDR3 DNA: TGTGCCAGCAGCAAACAAGGGGGGGCGGACACCGGGGAGCTGTTTTTT
CDR3 protein: CASSKQGGADTGELFF
J gene: TRBJ2-2
V gene: TRBV11-2
clone size: NA
D gene: NA

CDR3 DNA: TGCGCCAGCAGCAACGAGGGTCCCTATGGCTACACCTTC
CDR3 protein: CASSNEGPYGYTF
J gene: TRBJ1-2
V gene: TRBV5-1
clone size: NA
D gene: NA

CDR3 DNA: TGTGCCAGCGCCCCAAGGGCGGGGGGCACAGATACGCAGTATTTT
CDR3 protein: CASAPRAGGTDTQYF
J gene: TRBJ2-3
V gene: TRBV2
clone size: NA
D gene: TRBD2

CDR3 DNA: TGTGCCAGCAGCTACCGGGACAGATATCAGCCCCAGCATTTT
CDR3 protein: CASSYRDRYQPQHF
J gene: TRBJ1-5
V gene: TRBV6-5
clone size: NA
D gene: TRBD1

CDR3 DNA: TGTGCCAGTAGTATAGGCGGACTGAAGGACTCTGGAAACACCATATATTTT
CDR3 protein: CASSIGGLKDSGNTIYF
J gene: TRBJ1-3
V gene: TRBV19
clone size: NA
D gene: NA

CDR3 DNA: TGCGCCAGCAGGCCGCAGGAGGGCGGCCGCTCTGGAAACACCATATATTTT
CDR3 protein: CASRPQEGGRSGNTIYF
J gene: TRBJ1-3
V gene: TRBV4-1
clone size: NA
D gene: NA

CDR3 DNA: TGCGCCAGCAGCTTGACAGGGGGAGAACTCTATGGCTACACCTTC
CDR3 protein: CASSLTGGELYGYTF
J gene: TRBJ1-2
V gene: TRBV5-1
clone size: NA
D gene: TRBD1

CDR3 DNA: TGTGCCAGCAGTCCGCGAGCGGGGGGAGGGGAGACCCAGTACTTC
CDR3 protein: CASSPRAGGGETQYF
J gene: TRBJ2-5
V gene: TRBV6-4
clone size: NA
D gene: TRBD2

CDR3 DNA: TGTGCCTGGAGTGTACGGACAGGCGCGAGCGAGCAGTACTTC
CDR3 protein: CAWSVRTGASEQYF
J gene: TRBJ2-7
V gene: TRBV30
clone size: NA
D gene: TRBD1

CDR3 DNA: TGCGCCAGCACAAAACAGGGCCTGAACACTGAAGCTTTCTTT
CDR3 protein: CASTKQGLNTEAFF
J gene: TRBJ1-1
V gene: TRBV5-1
clone size: NA
D gene: NA

CDR3 DNA: TGTGCCAGCATGGGGGGGGTCTATAATTCACCCCTCCACTTT
CDR3 protein: CASMGGVYNSPLHF
J gene: TRBJ1-6
V gene: TRBV6-6
clone size: NA
D gene: NA

CDR3 DNA: TGCGCCAGCAGCTTGGACAGGGATCCCTACTATGGCTACACCTTC
CDR3 protein: CASSLDRDPYYGYTF
J gene: TRBJ1-2
V gene: TRBV5-1
clone size: NA
D gene: NA

CDR3 DNA: TGCGCCAGCAGCCAGACTCCGGGACAGACCTCGTCTGGGGCCAACGTCCTGACTTTC
CDR3 protein: CASSQTPGQTSSGANVLTF
J gene: TRBJ2-6
V gene: TRBV4-1
clone size: NA
D gene: TRBD1

CDR3 DNA: TGCGCCAGTACCTTGGTAGCGGGGGTCCCCTACGAGCAGTACTTC
CDR3 protein: CASTLVAGVPYEQYF
J gene: TRBJ2-7
V gene: TRBV10-1
clone size: NA
D gene: TRBD2

CDR3 DNA: TGCGCCAGCAGCCTTGGGACAGGGGAATACGAGCAGTACTTC
CDR3 protein: CASSLGTGEYEQYF
J gene: TRBJ2-7
V gene: TRBV5-1
clone size: NA
D gene: TRBD1

CDR3 DNA: TGTGCCAGTAGCTTAGTGACAGCCCCAAGGGGCTACACCTTC
CDR3 protein: CASSLVTAPRGYTF
J gene: TRBJ1-2
V gene: TRBV13
clone size: NA
D gene: NA

CDR3 DNA: TGTGCCATCACCCATTCCGGGGAGCTGTTTTTT
CDR3 protein: CAITHSGELFF
J gene: TRBJ2-2
V gene: TRBV10-3
clone size: NA
D gene: NA

CDR3 DNA: TGTGCCAGCAGCCTAGGGACAGGGGCGAGGGAGACCCAGTACTTC
CDR3 protein: CASSLGTGARETQYF
J gene: TRBJ2-5
V gene: TRBV9
clone size: once
D gene: TRBD1

CDR3 DNA: TGTGCCAGCCAAAAATCCTTGGACAGCGAAGCTTTCTTT
CDR3 protein: CASQKSLDSEAFF
J gene: TRBJ1-1
V gene: TRBV6-1
clone size: NA
D gene: NA

CDR3 DNA: TGTGCCAGAAGCCCTACCGCGGCTAGCGGGGGAGAGACCCAGTACTTC
CDR3 protein: CARSPTAASGGETQYF
J gene: TRBJ2-5
V gene: TRBV7-5
clone size: NA
D gene: NA

CDR3 DNA: TGTGCCAGCAGTACCGGACAGGGCGGCTGGGGGGATTATGGCTACACCTTC
CDR3 protein: CASSTGQGGWGDYGYTF
J gene: TRBJ1-2
V gene: TRBV2
clone size: NA
D gene: TRBD1

CDR3 DNA: TGCGCCAGCAGCTTGGGGACTAGCGGTCCGGGAGATACGCAGTATTTT
CDR3 protein: CASSLGTSGPGDTQYF
J gene: TRBJ2-3
V gene: TRBV5-1
clone size: NA
D gene: TRBD2